Below are 12 T cell receptor beta chains sequenced from a single sample in a study of blood T cell repertoires in COVID-19. The repertoire was sequenced with immunoSEQ multiplex PCR; TCRdb's copy has only in-frame clones and lacks some. This table holds over 90,000 clones, about 89% found once. Sequenced sample: peripheral blood. These receptors all come from a human donor in a cohort sampled during active COVID-19.

The chain carries TRBV7-6 and TRBJ2-2; 12 nucleotides match TRBD2. The germline V gene has CDR1 SGHVS and CDR2 FNYEAQ. There are 16 residues in the CDR3. With 5 bases clipped from V and 5 bases from J, the junction kept 6 bases outside the gene matches. The CDR3 sequence: CASSQTSGGITGELFF. Written as DNA, the CDR3 is TGTGCCAGCAGCCAGACTAGCGGGGGCATAACCGGGGAGCTGTTTTTT.

This CDR3 reads CASSPRTSGRLEQFF. The CDR3 DNA reads TGTGCCAGCAGCCCAAGGACTAGCGGGAGGCTTGAGCAGTTCTTC. V is TRBV7-2 and J is TRBJ2-1; TRBD2 matches 14 bases. The CDR3 extends over 15 amino acids. Germline CDR1 reads SGHTA; CDR2 reads FQGNSA. The J segment lost 9 bases and the V segment lost 5 bases, leaving 6 bases of the junction unmatched.

This clone turned up a few times. The rearrangement joins TRBV2 to TRBJ1-2, with 9 bases aligning to TRBD1. The germline V gene has CDR1 SNHLY and CDR2 FYNNEI. The CDR3 contains 14 residues. The V and J ends lost 3 bases and 8 bases, in that order; junction bases with no gene match: 7. CDR3 bases: TGTGCCAGCAGTGAGGGACAGGGTCTGAGCGGCTACACCTTC. Protein: CASSEGQGLSGYTF.

The rearrangement links TRBV4-2 to TRBJ1-2; D is unresolved. Trimming took off 1 base at V and 1 base at J, with 7 bases between the two ends. This CDR3 has 14 amino acids. CDR1 is LGHNA, CDR2 YNFKEQ, per germline. CDR3 sequence reads: CASSQGGNNYGYTF. CDR3 DNA: TGTGCCAGCAGCCAAGGCGGAAATAACTATGGCTACACCTTC.

The V call is TRBV7-8, the J call TRBJ2-7; a weak D match, TRBD2 (5 bases). The V and J ends lost 5 bases and 2 bases respectively, with 13 bases between them. The germline V gene has CDR1 SGHVS and CDR2 FQNEAQ. The CDR3 is made up of 14 amino acids. The CDR3 loop reads CASSHQDSPYEQYF. In DNA form, the CDR3 reads TGTGCCAGCAGCCACCAGGACTCTCCCTACGAGCAGTACTTC.

This rearrangement joins TRBV5-4 to TRBJ2-1; 7 bases are a match to TRBD1. With V trimmed by 5 bases and J by 2 bases, 7 bases remained unmatched. Per the germline V gene, CDR1 is SGHNT and CDR2 is YYREEE (reference sequence). This CDR3 is built from 15 residues. For the CDR3, the DNA is TGTGCCAGCAGTACCGGACAGGCACCCTACAATGAGCAGTTCTTC. Translated, it gives CASSTGQAPYNEQFF. Variable domain in full (rest from reference TRBV5-4 and TRBJ2-1): ETGVTQSPTHLIKTRGQQVTLRCSSQSGHNTVSWYQQALGQGPQFIFQYYREEENGRGNFPPRFSGLQFPNYSSELNVNALELDDSALYLCASSTGQAPYNEQFFGPGTRLTVL.

The V call is TRBV5-1, the J call TRBJ1-1; 10 bases agree with TRBD1. Germline-derived CDR1 and CDR2 are SGHRS and YFSETQ. Trimming at V came to 3 bases and at J to 1 base, leaving 6 bases not matched to a gene. This CDR3 region has 16 residues. This chain's CDR3 is CASSSRQGASNTEAFF. DNA for the CDR3: TGCGCCAGCAGCTCCAGACAGGGGGCTTCGAACACTGAAGCTTTCTTT.

The V and J genes are TRBV6-5 and TRBJ2-4; 9 nucleotides match TRBD1. V was clipped by 11 bases and J by 4 bases; unmatched bases: 6. This CDR3 spans 13 amino acids. Germline V gene sequence: CDR1 MNHEY, CDR2 SVGAGI. The CDR3 DNA is TGTGCCTGCGGGACAGGGAAGAAAAACATTCAGTACTTC. Protein: CACGTGKKNIQYF.

This clone was counted a few times. The chain joins TRBV6-2 or TRBV6-3 to TRBJ2-7; D unresolved. The germline V gene has CDR1 MNHEY and CDR2 SVGEGT. Trimming pared 2 bases from V and 5 bases from J, leaving 13 bases between. CDR3 size: 14 residues. CDR3 sequence reads: CASSYLQIQNEQYF. The CDR3 DNA is TGTGCCAGCAGTTACCTACAGATACAGAACGAGCAGTACTTC.

The chain employs TRBV27 and TRBJ2-6; D gene ambiguous. This CDR3 is built from 17 residues. Germline-derived CDR1 and CDR2 are MNHEY and SMNVEV (reference sequence). V lost 6 bases and J lost 3, with 18 bases in between. DNA for the CDR3: TGTGCCAGCAGCCGACTGCTGAGGCCGGGTGGGGCCAACGTCCTGACTTTC. As protein: CASSRLLRPGGANVLTF.

The rearrangement uses TRBV4-1 and TRBJ2-5, with 14 nucleotides matching TRBD2. The length of the CDR3 is 15 residues. Unmatched junction bases numbered 2, after V lost 4 bases and J lost 4 bases. CDR1 MGHRA and CDR2 YSYEKL come from the germline V gene. The chain's CDR3 is CASSPGTSGRETQYF. The CDR3, as DNA: TGCGCCAGCAGCCCCGGGACTAGCGGGAGAGAGACCCAGTACTTC.

The chain combines TRBV11-2 with TRBJ1-3, with 9 bases fitting TRBD1. This CDR3 is built from 16 residues. Unmatched junction bases numbered 2, after V lost 2 bases and J lost 0 bases. In germline, CDR1 is SGHAT, CDR2 FQNNGV. The CDR3 here is CASSLNRGLSGNTIYF. CDR3 DNA: TGTGCCAGCAGCTTAAACAGGGGGCTCTCTGGAAACACCATATATTTT.